A selection of T cell receptor beta chains follows, all from one sample in a study of PD-1 blockade in classical Hodgkin lymphoma. TCRdb's table, derived via immunoSEQ multiplex PCR, lists solely in-frame clones and lacks some. The sample yields more than 90,000 clones, 80% to 90% seen once. Sequencing was performed on peripheral blood mononuclear cells (PBMCs), taken before the second cycle of nivolumab. The origin of the receptors is a human donor with classical Hodgkin lymphoma. The CDR3 runs from the conserved cysteine through the conserved F or W. The D gene is left open where the match is weak. Clone sizes are given selectively: once, few, many, or a class where the clone is expanded.

cdr3_nt	cdr3_aa	v_call	clone_size	j_call	d_call
TGTGCCAGCAGTTACAAGGATAGCAATCAGCCCCAGCATTTT	CASSYKDSNQPQHF	TRBV6-5	few	TRBJ1-5	NA
TGCGCCAGCAGCCCCCCGGGGGGCACGGTAGGGGAAAAACTGTTTTTT	CASSPPGGTVGEKLFF	TRBV4-1	NA	TRBJ1-4	NA
TGCGCCAGCAGCCAAGCCCCAGGAGGGACAGGGGGCAGCTATGGCTACACCTTC	CASSQAPGGTGGSYGYTF	TRBV4-3	NA	TRBJ1-2	TRBD1
TGTGCCAGCAGCTTGGAAGGGACTAGCGGCTACGAGCAGTACTTC	CASSLEGTSGYEQYF	TRBV5-4	few	TRBJ2-7	TRBD2
TGTGCCAGCCAGGGGGGGGCCTACGAGCAGTACTTC	CASQGGAYEQYF	TRBV19	NA	TRBJ2-7	NA
TGTGCCAGCCAGGGGGCTTGGGGGGAGCTGTTTTTT	CASQGAWGELFF	TRBV6-1	NA	TRBJ2-2	TRBD1
TGTGCCATCAGTGAGTCGACGGACTTGGGGGGCCAGAATTACTTC	CAISESTDLGGQNYF	TRBV10-3	NA	TRBJ2-7	NA
TGTGCCAGCAGCTCCGGGACTACCTTATCCTACGAGCAGTACTTC	CASSSGTTLSYEQYF	TRBV13	NA	TRBJ2-7	TRBD2
TGTGCCAGCAGTTACTCTCTCTCCTCTGGAAACACCATATATTTT	CASSYSLSSGNTIYF	TRBV6-5	NA	TRBJ1-3	NA
TGTGCCAGCACGAAAACCGGGGCCAACACCGGGGAGCTGTTTTTT	CASTKTGANTGELFF	TRBV7-9	medium-sized	TRBJ2-2	NA
TGTGCCAGTAGTATATCGCGGGGAGATTACGAGCAGTACTTC	CASSISRGDYEQYF	TRBV19	NA	TRBJ2-7	NA
TGTGCCAGCAGCAAACTAGCGGGAGTAAACGGGGAGCTGTTTTTT	CASSKLAGVNGELFF	TRBV7-6	NA	TRBJ2-2	TRBD2
TGTGCCAGCAGCCCGTATCCGGGACAGAGCACTGGCTACACCTTC	CASSPYPGQSTGYTF	TRBV5-5	NA	TRBJ1-2	TRBD1
TGTGCCAGCACCCAGGGGGGAGAAGCTTTCTTT	CASTQGGEAFF	TRBV5-6	few	TRBJ1-1	TRBD1
TGCAGCGTTGGGACTAGAGGGGGCCATACGCAGTATTTT	CSVGTRGGHTQYF	TRBV29-1	NA	TRBJ2-3	NA
TGTGCCAGCAGTCCTAAAGGGAGGAGACAGGGGGCGGGCGGAAACACCATATATTTT	CASSPKGRRQGAGGNTIYF	TRBV27	NA	TRBJ1-3	TRBD1
TGTGCCAGCAGTGAAGGCGTTAGCGGGACCGAGCAGTACTTC	CASSEGVSGTEQYF	TRBV6-1	NA	TRBJ2-7	TRBD2
TGTGCCAGCAGCCCAGGACCCGCCCACGGGACAGATACGCAGTATTTT	CASSPGPAHGTDTQYF	TRBV9	few	TRBJ2-3	NA
TGTGCCAGCAGGAGCACGGGAGCCCTGGGTTATGGCTACACCTTC	CASRSTGALGYGYTF	TRBV9	NA	TRBJ1-2	NA
TGCGCCAGCAGCTTGGTAATTAGCACAGATACGCAGTATTTT	CASSLVISTDTQYF	TRBV5-1	NA	TRBJ2-3	NA
TGTGCCATCAGTGTGGGGGTGTACTCCTACAATGAGCAGTTCTTC	CAISVGVYSYNEQFF	TRBV10-3	NA	TRBJ2-1	NA
TGTGCCAGCAGCCCGACAGACAGGGTAAGCGAGCAGTACTTC	CASSPTDRVSEQYF	TRBV13	many	TRBJ2-7	TRBD1
TGTGCCAGCAGTACCCTCGTCGGTTACATGAACACTGAAGCTTTCTTT	CASSTLVGYMNTEAFF	TRBV5-8	NA	TRBJ1-1	NA
TGTGCCAGCAGTGAATACCCCGGGACAGGGGGCTCCGGGGAGCTGTTTTTT	CASSEYPGTGGSGELFF	TRBV25-1	once	TRBJ2-2	TRBD1
TGCGCCAGCAGCGTGGGGGATAGCTGGCAGACCCAGTACTTC	CASSVGDSWQTQYF	TRBV5-1	NA	TRBJ2-5	NA
TGTGCCATCAGTGAGTTCGACGAGCAGTACTTC	CAISEFDEQYF	TRBV10-3	NA	TRBJ2-7	NA
TGTGCCAGCAGCTTTATTGGGTACAATGAGCAGTTCTTC	CASSFIGYNEQFF	TRBV5-6	few	TRBJ2-1	NA
TGTGCCAGCAGCTTGGCCACGGGAGCCCTTCTCTACGAGCAGTACTTC	CASSLATGALLYEQYF	TRBV5-5	NA	TRBJ2-7	NA
TGTGCCAGCAGCGTGGGACGCCTGAACACTGAAGCTTTCTTT	CASSVGRLNTEAFF	TRBV13	NA	TRBJ1-1	NA
TGTGCCAGCAGTGTCAGCGGGCGACACGAGCAGTACTTC	CASSVSGRHEQYF	TRBV27	NA	TRBJ2-7	NA
TGTGCCAGCAGTGACTTCCGGGGTGAGCAGTTCTTC	CASSDFRGEQFF	TRBV6-4	NA	TRBJ2-1	NA
TGTGCCAGCAGAGGGACAGATACGCAGTATTTT	CASRGTDTQYF	TRBV11-2	few	TRBJ2-3	NA
TGTGCCAGCAGTGTACAGGGTCAAATTTACGAGCAGTACTTC	CASSVQGQIYEQYF	TRBV6-1	NA	TRBJ2-7	NA
TGTGCCAGCAGCCCCAGGTCCAGCGTCGGATACGAGCAGTACTTC	CASSPRSSVGYEQYF	TRBV9	NA	TRBJ2-7	NA
TGCGCCAGCAGCCAAGAAGGGCTAGCGGGAGCCCAGCAGTTCTTC	CASSQEGLAGAQQFF	TRBV4-3	NA	TRBJ2-1	TRBD2
TGCGCCAGTGGCCCCCGGGAGGGCCCATACAATGAGCAGTTCTTC	CASGPREGPYNEQFF	TRBV5-1	once	TRBJ2-1	TRBD2
TGTGCCAGTGGGGCAGGGCTCGATGAAAAACTGTTTTTT	CASGAGLDEKLFF	TRBV11-2	few	TRBJ1-4	NA
TGTGCCAGTAACAGGGGATCCCAGGCGGGAGGCACCACAGATACGCAGTATTTT	CASNRGSQAGGTTDTQYF	TRBV19	NA	TRBJ2-3	NA
TGTGCCAGCAGTACCAATGGAGGCCTAGCGGGAGGGGGTAAGACAGATACGCAGTATTTT	CASSTNGGLAGGGKTDTQYF	TRBV28	NA	TRBJ2-3	TRBD2
TGTGCCAGCAGTGAATTGGGGCAGGGGGCAACCGGGGAGCTGTTTTTT	CASSELGQGATGELFF	TRBV25-1	NA	TRBJ2-2	TRBD1
TGTGCCAGCAGCCCCGACAGGGGAAGGGAGCAGCCCCAGCATTTT	CASSPDRGREQPQHF	TRBV7-2	NA	TRBJ1-5	TRBD1
TGTGCCTGGGGGACCCCCCCCATGCCCCAGCATTTT	CAWGTPPMPQHF	TRBV30	once	TRBJ1-5	NA